These 24 T cell receptor beta chains were all obtained from the same sample, sequenced in a study of CD4 T cell repertoires in COVID-19. The memory T cells were sequenced right after ex vivo isolation, without culture. Sequenced by immunoSEQ multiplex PCR; TCRdb stores in-frame clones only, minus some. The sample shows 6,500 to 8,500 clones, around 80% of them seen only once. The material sequenced was effector memory CD4+ T cells from blood, taken before the COVID-19 pandemic. The receptors here all came from a human donor who had COVID-19.

V usage is TRBV7-2 and J usage is TRBJ2-1; no firm D call. The CDR3 runs to 12 residues. Trimming removed 2 bases at V and 9 bases at J, with 8 bases between. From germline, CDR1 is SGHTA and CDR2 FQGNSA. CDR3 sequence: CASSLRTVEQFF. CDR3 coding DNA: TGTGCCAGCAGCTTAAGAACAGTTGAGCAGTTCTTC.

The CDR3 DNA reads as TGTGCCAGCAGCTTATCGGGAGGACCAGATACGCAGTATTTT. Translating gives CASSLSGGPDTQYF. The chain recombines TRBV11-1 with TRBJ2-3, with 7 bases identical to TRBD2. The V and J ends lost 2 bases and 4 bases, in that order; junction bases with no gene match: 3. Germline loops: CDR1 SGHAT, CDR2 FQDESV (reference sequence). The CDR3 loop spans 14 amino acids. The full variable domain, completed using reference TRBV11-1 and TRBJ2-3, is EAEVAQSPRYKITEKSQAVAFWCDPISGHATLYWYRQILGQGPELLVQFQDESVVDDSQLPKDRFSAERLKGVDSTLKIQPAELGDSAMYLCASSLSGGPDTQYFGPGTRLTVL.

The chain uses TRBV5-1 and TRBJ2-3; D is perhaps TRBD1 (6 bases). Germline V lookup: CDR1 SGHRS, CDR2 YFSETQ. The CDR3 is made up of 15 amino acids. The V gene lost 1 base and the J gene lost 0 bases, with 9 bases spanning the gap. CDR3 loop: CASSLWGPSTDTQYF. In DNA, the CDR3 is TGCGCCAGCAGCTTGTGGGGGCCGAGCACAGATACGCAGTATTTT.

The CDR3 loop reads CASSQPGGTDTQYF. In DNA form, the CDR3 reads TGTGCCAGCAGTCAACCGGGGGGTACAGATACGCAGTATTTT. J is TRBJ2-3 and V is TRBV6-6; 7 nucleotides agree with TRBD2. The CDR3 is made up of 14 amino acids. V lost 5 bases, J lost 3 bases, and 5 bases stayed unmatched. Germline lookup yields CDR1 MNHNY and CDR2 SVGAGI (reference sequence).

The chain uses TRBV5-1 and TRBJ2-1; TRBD2 agrees at 8 bases. Germline V gives CDR1 SGHRS, CDR2 YFSETQ. J lost 7 bases, V lost 2 bases, and 8 bases had no gene match. The CDR3 totals 15 residues. The CDR3 nucleotides are TGCGCCAGCAGCTTATCCGGGACTAGGGGGAATGAGCAGTTCTTC. Translating gives CASSLSGTRGNEQFF.

This chain uses TRBV7-8 with TRBJ2-3; possible D gene TRBD2, 6 bases. Trimming left V 5 bases short and J 5 bases short, with 14 bases between. Germline CDR1 is SGHVS and CDR2 is FQNEAQ. The CDR3 is made up of 14 amino acids. CDR3 bases: TGTGCCAGCAGCACCCCGGGGGATATAGATACGCAGTATTTT. Translated: CASSTPGDIDTQYF.

This chain uses TRBV6-5 with TRBJ2-5, with D maybe TRBD2 (6 bases). In germline, CDR1 is MNHEY, CDR2 SVGAGI. This CDR3 is built from 13 residues. The CDR3 is CLGWHGSIETQYF. CDR3 DNA sequence: TGTTTGGGGTGGCACGGGAGTATCGAGACCCAGTACTTC.

In nucleotides, the CDR3 is TGTGCCAGCAGTGGCGGGACAGGGAATAACTATGGCTACACCTTC. It is translated as CASSGGTGNNYGYTF. The rearrangement links TRBV6-5 to TRBJ1-2; 9 bases map to TRBD1. This CDR3 is built from 15 residues. Germline V gene lookup returns CDR1 MNHEY and CDR2 SVGAGI. The V gene end was trimmed by 5 bases and the J gene end by 1 base; junction bases not matched to a gene: 5.

The V gene is TRBV7-9, the J gene TRBJ2-2; D may be TRBD1 (5 bases). Germline V lookup: CDR1 SEHNR, CDR2 FQNEAQ (reference sequence). The CDR3 extends over 13 amino acids. V gave up 5 bases and J gave up 5 bases, with 9 bases separating them. The CDR3 nucleotides read TGTGCCAGCAGCATTACAGGAACCGGGGAGCTGTTTTTT. It yields the protein CASSITGTGELFF.

The chain couples TRBV6-5 to TRBJ1-1; D not certain. Per the germline V gene, CDR1 is MNHEY and CDR2 is SVGAGI. This CDR3 region has 14 residues. V lost 5 bases to trimming and J lost 10 bases, with 20 bases between them. The CDR3 DNA reads as TGTGCCAGCAGTGCCTCAAGAGGCCGTATGGGAGCTTTCTTT. Translation: CASSASRGRMGAFF.

V usage is TRBV12-5 and J usage is TRBJ2-3; 8 positions agree with TRBD2. Losses at the gene ends were 1 base for V and 1 base for J; bases not matched to a gene: 7. CDR1 is LGHNT and CDR2 is FRNRAP in the germline V gene. The CDR3 length is 17 residues. The CDR3 loop reads CASGLGLLRGGTDTQYF. CDR3 DNA: TGTGCTAGTGGTTTGGGGCTTTTGCGGGGGGGCACAGATACGCAGTATTTT.

The chain employs TRBV29-1 and TRBJ2-1; 8 bases are shared with TRBD1. The CDR3 length is 14 residues. CDR1 is SQVTM, CDR2 ANQGSEA, per germline. J lost 12 bases, V lost 7 bases, and 17 bases had no gene match. In DNA, the CDR3 is TGCAGCGCCCGTGGGATGACAGGGGAAAAGGGGCAGTTCTTC. Residues: CSARGMTGEKGQFF.

The chain uses TRBV5-1 and TRBJ1-1; 7 bases map to TRBD1. Germline V gene lookup returns CDR1 SGHRS and CDR2 YFSETQ. J gave up 7 bases and V 0 bases, and 9 bases lay outside the gene matches. The CDR3 length is 15 residues. Here the CDR3 reads CASSLGLRQGDEAFF. The CDR3 DNA follows: TGCGCCAGCAGCTTGGGTCTAAGACAGGGAGATGAAGCTTTCTTT.

The chain has TRBV7-9 and TRBJ2-7; no definite D call. Germline assignment: CDR1 SEHNR and CDR2 FQNEAQ (reference sequence). This CDR3 has 11 amino acids. The V end lost 3 bases, the J end lost 3 bases, and 3 bases lay between the germline ends. Here the CDR3 reads CASSFNYEQYF. CDR3 DNA sequence: TGTGCCAGCAGCTTTAACTACGAGCAGTACTTC. Filled out from reference TRBV7-9 and TRBJ2-7, the complete variable domain reads DTGVSQNPRHKITKRGQNVTFRCDPISEHNRLYWYRQTLGQGPEFLTYFQNEAQLEKSRLLSDRFSAERPKGSFSTLEIQRTEQGDSAMYLCASSFNYEQYFGPGTRLTVT.

This sequence joins TRBV19 and TRBJ2-7; TRBD2 is a possible D gene (5 bases). V was clipped by 3 bases and J by 6 bases, with 15 bases between them. CDR3 length: 14 residues. Germline assignment: CDR1 LNHDA and CDR2 SQIVND (reference sequence). Here the CDR3 DNA reads TGTGCCAGTAGTATTGGAGGTGGTTACGGCGAGCAGTACTTC. Translation: CASSIGGGYGEQYF. Filled out from reference TRBV19 and TRBJ2-7, the complete variable domain reads DGGITQSPKYLFRKEGQNVTLSCEQNLNHDAMYWYRQDPGQGLRLIYYSQIVNDFQKGDIAEGYSVSREKKESFPLTVTSAQKNPTAFYLCASSIGGGYGEQYFGPGTRLTVT.

The genes are TRBV7-2 and TRBJ2-7; D possibly corresponds to TRBD2 (6 bases). Germline V lookup: CDR1 SGHTA, CDR2 FQGNSA. The length of the CDR3 is 15 residues. Deletions cut 2 bases from V and 2 bases from J, with 13 bases between. The CDR3: CASSLFGGETYEQYF. Written as DNA, the CDR3 is TGTGCCAGCAGCTTATTCGGCGGGGAAACCTACGAGCAGTACTTC.

This chain uses TRBV19 with TRBJ1-2; 7 bases line up with TRBD1. The CDR3 covers 15 residues. V lost 6 bases to trimming and J lost 4 bases; unmatched junction nucleotides: 11. Germline CDR1 and CDR2: LNHDA and SQIVND (reference sequence). The CDR3 DNA is TGTGCCAGTAGCGTCCGGGACAGAGAAGGCTATGGCTACACCTTC. Translating it yields CASSVRDREGYGYTF.

V and J are TRBV14 and TRBJ1-2, with D possibly being TRBD1 (5 bases). This CDR3 has 13 residues. Germline V lookup: CDR1 SGHDN, CDR2 FVKESK. The V end was cut by 0 bases, the J end by 9 bases, with 11 bases between. The CDR3 coding sequence is TGTGCCAGCAGCCAAGAAACAGGCATTAGCTACACCTTC. Translating gives CASSQETGISYTF.

As regards this clone: Other DNA sequences in the same sample also yield this CDR3. This chain uses TRBV7-9 with TRBJ1-1; 11 bases are shared with TRBD1. Germline trimming cut 2 bases from V and 5 bases from J; bases unmatched to any gene: 4. This CDR3 has 15 amino acids. Germline V CDR1 and CDR2: SEHNR, FQNEAQ (reference sequence). CDR3 nucleotide sequence: TGTGCCAGCAGCTTAACCGGGACAGGGGGTACTGAAGCTTTCTTT. It is translated as CASSLTGTGGTEAFF.

This sequence joins TRBV29-1 and TRBJ2-7; the match to TRBD2 covers 8 bases. The germline gives CDR1 SQVTM, CDR2 ANQGSEA. The V and J ends lost 5 bases and 2 bases, in that order; junction bases with no gene match: 8. This CDR3 comprises 14 residues. In nucleotides, the CDR3 is TGCAGCGTTCGGTTTAGCGGGACTACCTACGAGCAGTACTTC. Protein product: CSVRFSGTTYEQYF.

The gene calls are TRBV6-1 and TRBJ1-2, with 7 nucleotides matching TRBD1. The CDR3 has 13 amino acids. Germline CDR1 MNHNS, CDR2 SASEGT. After removal of 5 bases from V and 12 bases from J, the junction contained 12 bases not matched to a gene. The CDR3 DNA sequence: TGTGCCAGCAGTCCTTCCAGACAGGGCTTACACACCTTC. Protein: CASSPSRQGLHTF.

This chain's CDR3 is CASSPRDSGRTGELFF. The CDR3 bases are TGTGCCAGCTCACCACGGGACAGCGGAAGAACCGGGGAGCTGTTTTTT. V is TRBV18 and J is TRBJ2-2; 7 bases match TRBD1. This CDR3 comprises 16 residues. V dropped 1 base and J dropped 5; count of bases not matched to a gene: 7. Germline CDR1 and CDR2: KGHSH and LQKENI.

The chain couples TRBV25-1 to TRBJ2-3, with TRBD1 matching 9 bases. J gave up 2 bases and V 4 bases, and 4 bases lay outside the gene matches. This CDR3 spans 15 amino acids. Looked up from germline, CDR1 is MGHDK and CDR2 is SYGVNS. CDR3 bases: TGTGCCAGCAGTGGCTGGGACAGGGCCACAGATACGCAGTATTTT. Residues: CASSGWDRATDTQYF.

By share of the sample, this clone is medium-sized. This chain uses TRBV19 with TRBJ2-1; a weak D match, TRBD1 (6 bases). V lost 4 bases and J lost 8, with 18 bases in between. The CDR3 consists of 15 residues. CDR1 and CDR2 from the germline V gene are LNHDA and SQIVND (reference sequence). CDR3 protein: CASSRSDTGSDEQFF. The CDR3 region has the DNA TGTGCCAGTAGTAGAAGTGACACAGGGTCGGATGAGCAGTTCTTC.